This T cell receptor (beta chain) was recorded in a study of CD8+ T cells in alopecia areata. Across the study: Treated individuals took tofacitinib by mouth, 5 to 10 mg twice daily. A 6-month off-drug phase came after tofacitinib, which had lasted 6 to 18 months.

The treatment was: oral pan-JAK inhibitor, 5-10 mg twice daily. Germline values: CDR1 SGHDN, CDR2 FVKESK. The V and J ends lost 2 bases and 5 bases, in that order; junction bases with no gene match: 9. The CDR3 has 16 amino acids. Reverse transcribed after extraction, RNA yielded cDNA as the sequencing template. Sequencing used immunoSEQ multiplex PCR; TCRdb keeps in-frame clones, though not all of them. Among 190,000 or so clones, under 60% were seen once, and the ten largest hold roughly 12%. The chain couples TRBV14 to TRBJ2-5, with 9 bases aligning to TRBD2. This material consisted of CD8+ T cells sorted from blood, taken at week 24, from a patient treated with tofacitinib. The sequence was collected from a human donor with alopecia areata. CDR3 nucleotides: TGTGCCAGCAGCCAACTTCCGCGGGGGGGCTTCGAGACCCAGTACTTC. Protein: CASSQLPRGGFETQYF.